This is a list of T cell receptor beta chains from one sample in a study of blood T cell repertoires in COVID-19. Generated by immunoSEQ multiplex PCR, the TCRdb table keeps only in-frame clones and is missing some. The repertoire holds over 300,000 clones, with 90% as singletons. Sequencing used peripheral blood. These receptors were obtained from a young man with active or convalescent COVID-19. The CDR3 runs from the conserved cysteine through the conserved F or W. Fields, in order: V gene, clone size, D gene, J gene, CDR3 protein, CDR3 DNA. A D gene is named only where the DNA matches it firmly. The size field is filled for only some rows; it gives once, few, many or a size class.

v_gene: TRBV12-3/TRBV12-4
abundance: .
d_gene: .
j_gene: TRBJ1-1
CDR3aa: CASSQQGEAFF
CDR3nt: TGTGCCAGCAGTCAACAGGGTGAAGCTTTCTTT

v_gene: TRBV29-1
abundance: .
d_gene: .
j_gene: TRBJ2-1
CDR3aa: CSVDGTSSYNEQFF
CDR3nt: TGCAGCGTTGATGGGACAAGCTCCTACAATGAGCAGTTCTTC

v_gene: TRBV6-5
abundance: .
d_gene: TRBD2
j_gene: TRBJ2-1
CDR3aa: CASRRTSGTDEQFF
CDR3nt: TGTGCCAGCAGACGGACTAGCGGGACTGATGAGCAGTTCTTC

v_gene: TRBV24-1
abundance: .
d_gene: .
j_gene: TRBJ1-2
CDR3aa: CATSEPQVNYGYTF
CDR3nt: TGTGCCACCAGTGAGCCACAGGTGAACTATGGCTACACCTTC

v_gene: TRBV28
abundance: .
d_gene: .
j_gene: TRBJ1-1
CDR3aa: CASRSNAERAFF
CDR3nt: TGTGCCAGCAGAAGTAACGCTGAACGGGCTTTCTTT

v_gene: TRBV7-2
abundance: .
d_gene: .
j_gene: TRBJ1-4
CDR3aa: CASSLDGRNVGKLFF
CDR3nt: TGTGCCAGCAGCTTAGATGGGAGGAATGTAGGAAAACTGTTTTTT

v_gene: TRBV28
abundance: .
d_gene: .
j_gene: TRBJ1-5
CDR3aa: CASSSPQDDSFNQPQHF
CDR3nt: TGTGCCAGCAGTTCCCCCCAAGACGACAGTTTCAATCAGCCCCAGCATTTT

v_gene: TRBV4-1
abundance: .
d_gene: TRBD2
j_gene: TRBJ2-5
CDR3aa: CASSLIGLAERTQYF
CDR3nt: TGCGCCAGCAGCCTCATCGGTCTAGCGGAGAGGACCCAGTACTTC

v_gene: TRBV7-7
abundance: .
d_gene: .
j_gene: TRBJ2-5
CDR3aa: CASSLVGRGEETQYF
CDR3nt: TGTGCTAGCAGCTTAGTCGGCAGGGGTGAAGAGACCCAGTACTTC

v_gene: TRBV9
abundance: .
d_gene: TRBD1
j_gene: TRBJ2-3
CDR3aa: CASSARTGLSSTDTQYF
CDR3nt: TGTGCCAGCAGCGCCCGGACAGGGCTCTCTAGCACAGATACGCAGTATTTT

v_gene: TRBV6-4
abundance: .
d_gene: TRBD2
j_gene: TRBJ2-1
CDR3aa: CASSDGLAGDYNEQFF
CDR3nt: TGTGCCAGCAGTGACGGATTAGCGGGAGACTACAATGAGCAGTTCTTC

v_gene: TRBV27
abundance: .
d_gene: TRBD1
j_gene: TRBJ2-2
CDR3aa: CASSPIWTGGTGELFF
CDR3nt: TGTGCCAGCAGTCCAATTTGGACAGGAGGCACCGGGGAGCTGTTTTTT

v_gene: TRBV18
abundance: .
d_gene: .
j_gene: TRBJ1-2
CDR3aa: CASSRPTGSGYTF
CDR3nt: TGTGCCAGCTCACGGCCGACAGGTTCAGGCTACACCTTC

v_gene: TRBV27
abundance: once
d_gene: .
j_gene: TRBJ1-2
CDR3aa: CASSLGHSYGYTF
CDR3nt: TGTGCCAGCAGTTTAGGACACAGCTATGGCTACACCTTC

v_gene: TRBV30
abundance: .
d_gene: .
j_gene: TRBJ1-6
CDR3aa: CAWIRDNSPLHF
CDR3nt: TGTGCCTGGATCCGGGATAATTCACCCCTCCACTTT

v_gene: TRBV2
abundance: .
d_gene: .
j_gene: TRBJ1-5
CDR3aa: CASVEGEVSNQPQHF
CDR3nt: TGTGCCAGCGTGGAGGGAGAGGTTAGCAATCAGCCCCAGCATTTT

v_gene: TRBV6-2/TRBV6-3
abundance: .
d_gene: TRBD2
j_gene: TRBJ2-1
CDR3aa: CASTPERGYQQGEQFF
CDR3nt: TGTGCCAGCACCCCGGAGCGGGGGTACCAACAGGGTGAGCAGTTCTTC

v_gene: TRBV27
abundance: .
d_gene: TRBD1
j_gene: TRBJ1-6
CDR3aa: CASSFGQGNSPLHF
CDR3nt: TGTGCCAGCAGTTTCGGACAGGGTAATTCACCCCTCCACTTT

v_gene: TRBV4-2
abundance: .
d_gene: TRBD2
j_gene: TRBJ2-4
CDR3aa: CASSQDGSGGAFLAKNIQYF
CDR3nt: TGTGCCAGCAGCCAAGATGGTAGCGGGGGGGCCTTTTTGGCCAAAAACATTCAGTACTTC

v_gene: TRBV27
abundance: .
d_gene: .
j_gene: TRBJ2-1
CDR3aa: CASTINPGHPGNEQFF
CDR3nt: TGTGCCAGCACCATAAATCCGGGACACCCTGGAAATGAGCAGTTCTTC

v_gene: TRBV9
abundance: .
d_gene: .
j_gene: TRBJ1-1
CDR3aa: CASSPAGLVLNTEAFF
CDR3nt: TGTGCCAGCAGCCCGGCGGGATTGGTTTTGAACACTGAAGCTTTCTTT

v_gene: TRBV6-2/TRBV6-3
abundance: .
d_gene: TRBD1
j_gene: TRBJ1-2
CDR3aa: CASSLGVIRGRLNYGYTF
CDR3nt: TGTGCCAGCAGTCTTGGAGTAATAAGGGGGCGCCTCAACTATGGCTACACCTTC

v_gene: TRBV5-6
abundance: .
d_gene: .
j_gene: TRBJ2-2
CDR3aa: CASSLQGSPGELFF
CDR3nt: TGTGCCAGCAGCTTACAGGGATCCCCCGGGGAGCTGTTTTTT

v_gene: TRBV7-8
abundance: .
d_gene: TRBD1
j_gene: TRBJ2-1
CDR3aa: CASSLVSDRDYNEQFF
CDR3nt: TGTGCCAGCAGCTTAGTTAGCGACAGGGACTACAATGAGCAGTTCTTC

v_gene: TRBV5-4
abundance: .
d_gene: TRBD1
j_gene: TRBJ2-7
CDR3aa: CASSSGQLPTYEQYF
CDR3nt: TGTGCCAGCAGTTCGGGACAGCTCCCGACATACGAGCAGTACTTC

v_gene: TRBV9
abundance: .
d_gene: TRBD1
j_gene: TRBJ1-5
CDR3aa: CASSATGQGNQPQHF
CDR3nt: TGTGCCAGCAGCGCAACTGGACAGGGGAATCAGCCCCAGCATTTT

v_gene: TRBV5-4
abundance: .
d_gene: TRBD2
j_gene: TRBJ2-7
CDR3aa: CASSLPERENYEQYF
CDR3nt: TGTGCCAGCAGCTTGCCTGAGCGGGAGAACTACGAGCAGTACTTC

v_gene: TRBV4-1
abundance: .
d_gene: .
j_gene: TRBJ1-3
CDR3aa: CASSQSSKPGNTIYF
CDR3nt: TGCGCCAGCAGCCAAAGTTCCAAGCCTGGAAACACCATATATTTT

v_gene: TRBV12-3/TRBV12-4
abundance: .
d_gene: .
j_gene: TRBJ2-7
CDR3aa: CASSYWSAEQYF
CDR3nt: TGTGCCAGCAGTTACTGGTCTGCCGAGCAGTACTTC